This T cell receptor (beta chain) was profiled in a study of CD8 T cells in ankylosing spondylitis. The CDR3 has 13 amino acids. Trimming left V 6 bases short and J 2 bases short, with 10 bases between. CDR1 is MNHEY and CDR2 is SMNVEV in the germline V gene (reference sequence). Study observations and caveats: Apparently characteristic of ankylosing spondylitis blood was a TCR beta motif (roughly eight highly homologous variants).

This clonotype appeared many times. The antigen is unknown. TCRdb reprocessed the 5' RACE reads with MiXCR, giving one entry per CDR3 protein. The sample includes fewer than 550,000 distinct CDR3 sequences, under 5.5% of them seen just once. The material sequenced was blood, either unsorted or a sorted T cell fraction (not recorded which). The rearrangement joins TRBV27 to TRBJ1-1; D remains unclear. This receptor was taken from a male donor with ankylosing spondylitis. For the CDR3, the DNA is TGTGCCAGCAGCCCCACTGACAACACTGAAGCTTTCTTT. As protein: CASSPTDNTEAFF.